This T cell receptor (beta chain) was recovered during a study of shared clonotypes between healthy human individuals. Regarding the study as a whole: Clonotype sharing across several donors was observed for around 5% of naive CD4 clonotypes.

The V end was cut by 3 bases, the J end by 7 bases, with 16 bases between. Germline CDR1 MNHNS, CDR2 SASEGT. The CDR3 covers 14 residues. This clone is a singleton in its sample. Its antigen is not identified. Profiled with immunoSEQ multiplex PCR; TCRdb holds only in-frame clones, not every one. The repertoire holds hundreds of thousands of clones, with about 78% as singletons. The sample consisted of memory CD4+ T cells sorted from blood. The subset was: CD45RA-negative fraction. The chain combines TRBV6-1 with TRBJ2-7; D possibly corresponds to TRBD1 (5 bases). The sequence derives from a woman younger than 45 in good health. The CDR3 coding sequence is TGTGCCAGCAGTGAGTGGACGGACATGGGGGAGCAGTACTTC. It encodes CASSEWTDMGEQYF.